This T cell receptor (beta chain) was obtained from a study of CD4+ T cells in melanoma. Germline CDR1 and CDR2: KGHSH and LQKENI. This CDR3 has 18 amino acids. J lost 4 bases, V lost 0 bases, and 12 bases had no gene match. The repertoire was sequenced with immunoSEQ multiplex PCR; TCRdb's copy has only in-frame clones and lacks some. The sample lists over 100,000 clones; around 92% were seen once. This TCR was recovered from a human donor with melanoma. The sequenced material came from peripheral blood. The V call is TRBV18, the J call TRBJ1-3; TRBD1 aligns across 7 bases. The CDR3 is CASSPPSVVRDRGNTIYF. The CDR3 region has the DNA TGTGCCAGCTCACCACCCAGTGTTGTCCGGGACAGAGGAAACACCATATATTTT.